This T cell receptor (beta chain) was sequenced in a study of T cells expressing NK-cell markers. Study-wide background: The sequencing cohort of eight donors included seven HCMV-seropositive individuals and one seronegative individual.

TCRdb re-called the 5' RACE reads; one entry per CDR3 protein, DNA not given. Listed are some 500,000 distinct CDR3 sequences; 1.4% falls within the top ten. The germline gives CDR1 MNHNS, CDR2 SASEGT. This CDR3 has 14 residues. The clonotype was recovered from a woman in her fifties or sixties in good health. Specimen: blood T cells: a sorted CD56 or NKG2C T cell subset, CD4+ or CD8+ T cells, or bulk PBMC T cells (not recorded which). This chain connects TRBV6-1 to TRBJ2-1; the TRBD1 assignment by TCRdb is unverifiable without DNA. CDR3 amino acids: CASTNRATSNEQFF.